This TCR beta chain was captured by sequencing in a study of identical twins. General study findings and limits: While abundant cord blood beta clonotypes carried fewer insertions, memory repertoires showed no such pattern. It was cross-sectional statistical analysis, not following the same donors, that the conclusions relied on. There was more out-of-frame TCR alpha sharing in monozygotic twins than models estimated.

This clonotype came up a few times. Its specificity is not known. A universal primer binding site was introduced by template switching. The final cDNA contained unique molecular identifiers. Using its own MiXCR run on the 5' RACE reads, TCRdb lists one record per CDR3 protein. The sample carries approximately 620,000 distinct CDR3 sequences, 8.6% recorded once. Germline CDR1 is MRHNA and CDR2 is SNTAGT. Trimming took 4 bases from V and 3 from J, leaving 9 bases between them. The CDR3 contains 14 residues. These data were also filed under a second study, of yellow fever vaccine responses in identical twins.

This chain connects TRBV6-4 to TRBJ2-2; D may match TRBD1 or TRBD2 (5 bases each). The clonotype comes from a woman in her late teens or twenties in good health. Sequencing was carried out using PBMCs. In DNA, the CDR3 is TGTGCCAGCAGTGTAGAGGGGTACACCGGGGAGCTGTTTTTT. Protein sequence: CASSVEGYTGELFF.